What follows are 21 T cell receptor beta chains derived from one specimen sequenced in a study of shared clonotypes between healthy human individuals. CD45RO negativity and positive selection for CCR7 defined naive CD8 cells, a population that excluded terminally differentiated effector memory CD45RA+ cells. Sequencing was performed with immunoSEQ multiplex PCR; in TCRdb, only in-frame clones are kept and a portion is missing. This table has over 750,000 clones, 96% appearing once. The sequencing input was naive CD8+ T cells sorted from blood. The receptors here all came from a man aged 30-40 years in good health.

This chain links TRBV9 with TRBJ2-1; 9 positions match TRBD2. The CDR3 runs 16 residues. The V segment lost 3 bases and the J segment 3 bases; nucleotides outside the gene matches: 7. Looked up from germline, CDR1 is SGDLS and CDR2 is YYNGEE. In DNA form, the CDR3 reads TGTGCCAGCAGCGATACCGGGACTAGCCTCTACAATGAGCAGTTCTTC. This gives the protein CASSDTGTSLYNEQFF.

This chain joins TRBV5-5 and TRBJ1-5; D is perhaps TRBD1 (5 bases). There are 13 residues in the CDR3. Trimming took off 2 bases at V and 4 bases at J, with 7 bases between the two ends. Germline CDR1 SGHKS, CDR2 YYEKEE (reference sequence). This CDR3 reads CASSFGGNQPQHF. CDR3 sequence (DNA): TGTGCCAGCAGCTTCGGGGGAAATCAGCCCCAGCATTTT.

The rearrangement links TRBV27 to TRBJ2-2, with 13 bases lining up with TRBD2. The CDR3 has 17 residues. J was trimmed by 5 bases and V by 8 bases; bases with no gene match: 11. From germline, CDR1 is MNHEY and CDR2 SMNVEV (reference sequence). CDR3 residues: CASLASGLAGVTGELFF. The CDR3 bases are TGTGCCAGCTTAGCCTCAGGACTAGCGGGAGTTACCGGGGAGCTGTTTTTT.

The V call is TRBV2, the J call TRBJ1-1, with a weak D call TRBD1 (5 bases). Germline CDR1 SNHLY, CDR2 FYNNEI. CDR3 length equals 11 residues. V dropped 8 bases and J dropped 4 bases, with 8 bases sitting between them. The CDR3: CASRGGTEAFF. CDR3 sequence (DNA): TGTGCCAGCCGCGGGGGCACTGAAGCTTTCTTT. The variable domain in full, completed from reference TRBV2 and TRBJ1-1, reads EPEVTQTPSHQVTQMGQEVILRCVPISNHLYFYWYRQILGQKVEFLVSFYNNEISEKSEIFDDQFSVERPDGSNFTLKIRSTKLEDSAMYFCASRGGTEAFFGQGTRLTVV.

Remarks on this clone: This may arise from a read error, as a much more abundant clone is one base away. Other DNA sequences of this sample code for an identical CDR3. The CDR3 DNA follows: TGTGCCAGCAGCTTGGACAGCTACGAGCAGTACTTC. The encoded protein is CASSLDSYEQYF. V is TRBV4-2 and J is TRBJ2-7; the D gene is possibly TRBD1 (6 bases). V lost 5 bases to trimming and J lost 3 bases, with 8 bases between them. The CDR3 extends over 12 amino acids. Germline assignment: CDR1 LGHNA and CDR2 YNFKEQ.

The chain uses TRBV7-6 and TRBJ2-1; 8 positions match TRBD2. Germline trimming cut 1 base from V and 6 bases from J; bases unmatched to any gene: 5. The CDR3 loop spans 15 amino acids. CDR1 and CDR2 from the germline V gene are SGHVS and FNYEAQ. CDR3 in amino acids: CASSLGGGRGNEQFF. CDR3 DNA sequence: TGTGCCAGCAGCTTAGGCGGGGGGCGAGGCAATGAGCAGTTCTTC.

This clone was observed a few times. The chain employs TRBV5-4 and TRBJ2-7; D perhaps matches TRBD2 (6 bases). Germline V CDR1 and CDR2: SGHNT, YYREEE (reference sequence). CDR3 length: 13 amino acids. Trimming stripped 4 bases from V and 4 bases from J, with 12 bases between. The CDR3 sequence: CASSVGLSYEQYF. CDR3 in DNA: TGTGCCAGCAGCGTGGGACTGAGTTACGAGCAGTACTTC. Together with reference TRBV5-4 and TRBJ2-7, the CDR3 gives the full variable domain: ETGVTQSPTHLIKTRGQQVTLRCSSQSGHNTVSWYQQALGQGPQFIFQYYREEENGRGNFPPRFSGLQFPNYSSELNVNALELDDSALYLCASSVGLSYEQYFGPGTRLTVT.

This clone was detected only once. This sequence joins TRBV27 and TRBJ2-7; 9 positions match TRBD1. The V segment lost 4 bases and the J segment 2 bases; nucleotides outside the gene matches: 6. Germline assignment: CDR1 MNHEY and CDR2 SMNVEV (reference sequence). This CDR3 comprises 15 residues. The CDR3 sequence: CASSYSGTGTYEQYF. The CDR3 nucleotides read TGTGCCAGCAGTTACTCCGGGACAGGGACCTACGAGCAGTACTTC.

The genes are TRBV11-2 and TRBJ2-1, with 12 bases lining up with TRBD2. The length of the CDR3 is 17 residues. With 6 bases clipped from V and 4 bases from J, the junction kept 10 bases outside the gene matches. CDR1 and CDR2 (germline): SGHAT, FQNNGV. DNA of the CDR3: TGTGCCAGCAGTTTTCTAGCGGGAGGGAGTCCATACAATGAGCAGTTCTTC. This codes for CASSFLAGGSPYNEQFF.

This chain links TRBV5-6 with TRBJ2-7; 7 bases are a match to TRBD2. Per germline, CDR1 SGHDT and CDR2 YYEEEE. J lost 3 bases, V lost 4 bases, and 7 bases had no gene match. The CDR3 contains 14 residues. The CDR3 DNA reads as TGTGCCAGCAGCGAAGCGGGATCCTACTACGAGCAGTACTTC. It yields the protein CASSEAGSYYEQYF.

V usage is TRBV7-8 and J usage is TRBJ1-4; D is unresolved. The ends were cut back, 5 bases at V and 2 bases at J, with 12 bases in the middle. CDR1 and CDR2 from the germline V gene are SGHVS and FQNEAQ. This CDR3 comprises 15 residues. The DNA for the CDR3 is TGTGCCAGCAGCAGTCCCTATTCCACTAATGAAAAACTGTTTTTT. It codes for CASSSPYSTNEKLFF.

The V gene is TRBV11-2, the J gene TRBJ1-3; TRBD1 agrees at 7 bases. Per germline, CDR1 SGHAT and CDR2 FQNNGV. This CDR3 region has 18 residues. V shed 5 bases, J shed 0 bases, and the junction held 13 bases outside the gene matches. The CDR3 sequence is CASSPFPRGQISGNTIYF. The CDR3 coding sequence is TGTGCCAGCAGCCCTTTCCCCCGGGGACAGATCTCTGGAAACACCATATATTTT.

This clone was seen once. This sequence joins TRBV29-1 and TRBJ1-3, with D perhaps matching TRBD1 (5 bases). CDR1 and CDR2 (germline): SQVTM, ANQGSEA. The CDR3 loop spans 14 amino acids. Deletions cut 2 bases from V and 0 bases from J, with 8 bases between. The CDR3 DNA sequence: TGCAGCGTTGAAACAGGTCTCTCTGGAAACACCATATATTTT. Amino acids: CSVETGLSGNTIYF.

This rearrangement joins TRBV7-9 to TRBJ1-1, with D unresolved. The germline V gene encodes CDR1 SEHNR and CDR2 FQNEAQ (reference sequence). There are 13 residues in the CDR3. V was pared by 10 bases and J by 3 bases, with 15 bases between. The CDR3 DNA reads as TGTGCCATCGGAGAGGGAGGATACACTGAAGCTTTCTTT. It encodes CAIGEGGYTEAFF.

Remarks on this clone: This sample includes further DNA sequences coding for the same CDR3. The chain combines TRBV27 with TRBJ1-2; D remains unclear. Germline V gene data show CDR1 as MNHEY and CDR2 as SMNVEV (reference sequence). The CDR3 covers 13 residues. V was clipped by 2 bases and J by 5 bases, with 9 bases between them. The CDR3 is CASSLGPLYGYTF. The CDR3 region has the DNA TGTGCCAGCAGTTTAGGGCCGCTTTATGGCTACACCTTC.

CDR3 sequence (DNA): TGTGCCTGGACCTTGGGCTCCAATGAGCAGTTCTTC. Its protein is CAWTLGSNEQFF. V and J are TRBV30 and TRBJ2-1; D uncertain. Trimming removed 4 bases from V and 6 bases from J, with 10 bases in between. The CDR3 sequence is 12 residues long. CDR1 and CDR2 from the germline V gene are GTSNPN and SVGIG (reference sequence).

V usage is TRBV6-5 and J usage is TRBJ1-1, with 10 bases that match TRBD1. This CDR3 is built from 16 residues. V was pared by 2 bases and J by 1 base, with 4 bases of the junction left unmatched. Looked up from germline, CDR1 is MNHEY and CDR2 is SVGAGI. The CDR3 sequence: CASSYDRGHWNTEAFF. The CDR3, as DNA: TGTGCCAGCAGTTACGACAGGGGGCATTGGAACACTGAAGCTTTCTTT.

This clone has a handful of counts. The chain combines TRBV4-3 with TRBJ2-7; D unclear. Germline V gives CDR1 LGHNA, CDR2 YSLEER. The V end lost 8 bases, the J end lost 3 bases, and 14 bases lay between the germline ends. The CDR3 runs to 13 residues. This chain's CDR3 is CASSQDEDYEQYF. The CDR3 DNA follows: TGCGCCAGCTCCCAGGACGAAGACTACGAGCAGTACTTC.

The chain employs TRBV7-3 and TRBJ1-1, with D hard to call. The CDR3 extends over 10 amino acids. The V end was cut by 2 bases, the J end by 8 bases, with 3 bases between. Germline V gene lookup returns CDR1 SGHTA and CDR2 FQGTGA. Here the CDR3 reads CASSLLEAFF. DNA of the CDR3: TGTGCCAGCAGCTTATTGGAAGCTTTCTTT.

The chain links TRBV27 to TRBJ2-1, with TRBD2 matching over 9 bases. Trimming cost V 6 bases and J 1 base; bases outside gene matches: 1. Germline CDR1 reads MNHEY; CDR2 reads SMNVEV (reference sequence). This CDR3 has 14 residues. The CDR3 nucleotides are TGTGCCAGCAGCGGACTAGCGTCCTACAATGAGCAGTTCTTC. Its translation: CASSGLASYNEQFF.

The rearrangement uses TRBV25-1 and TRBJ2-1; possible D gene TRBD2, 6 bases. The ends were cut back, 10 bases at V and 4 bases at J, with 14 bases in the middle. This CDR3 has 13 amino acids. The germline V gene has CDR1 MGHDK and CDR2 SYGVNS. The CDR3 loop reads CATAGGGYNEQFF. The CDR3 DNA reads as TGTGCCACCGCAGGTGGGGGGTACAATGAGCAGTTCTTC.